These 13 T cell receptor beta chains share one sample of origin, sequenced in a study of cytomegalovirus exposure and HLA in healthy donors (dated by TCRdb to the late 2010s). Libraries were constructed by the immunoSEQ multiplex PCR assay. For the multiplex PCR, a mixture combining 60 forward primers for TCR Vbeta segments and 13 reverse primers for TCR Jbeta segments was used. TCRdb mirrors the immuneACCESS table, restricted to in-frame sequences. Some clones are absent from its copies; in checked studies, under half trace to an unresolved V gene, and the reason for the others is unknown. This sample gives 70,000 to 75,000 clones in total; approximately 75% of them show up just once. The biggest ten clones account for over 10% of the sample. Sequenced: PBMCs. The receptors shown here come from a woman aged 40 to 50 in good health and CMV-seropositive.

The gene calls are TRBV4-1 and TRBJ2-1, with 9 bases aligning to TRBD1. Germline values: CDR1 MGHRA, CDR2 YSYEKL. V lost 2 bases to trimming and J lost 6 bases; unmatched junction nucleotides: 14. This CDR3 spans 18 amino acids. The CDR3 is CASSQRGTRDRVRNEQFF. DNA for the CDR3: TGCGCCAGCAGCCAAAGGGGTACGCGGGACAGGGTACGCAATGAGCAGTTCTTC.

This chain links TRBV18 with TRBJ2-3; a possible D gene is TRBD2 (7 bases). With 6 bases removed from V and 6 bases from J, the gap between germline ends came to 19 bases. CDR3 length: 15 amino acids. The germline V gene encodes CDR1 KGHSH and CDR2 LQKENI. The CDR3: CASSPGGGAADTQYF. The CDR3, as DNA: TGTGCCAGCTCCCCGGGTGGGGGGGCCGCTGATACGCAGTATTTT. Looking up the rest from reference TRBV18 and TRBJ2-3 gives the full variable domain: NAGVMQNPRHLVRRRGQEARLRCSPMKGHSHVYWYRQLPEEGLKFMVYLQKENIIDESGMPKERFSAEFPKEGPSILRIQQVVRGDSAAYFCASSPGGGAADTQYFGPGTRLTVL.

V usage is TRBV5-6 and J usage is TRBJ2-5; 10 nucleotides line up with TRBD2. The germline CDR1 and CDR2 sequences are SGHDT and YYEEEE. There are 15 residues in the CDR3. V dropped 0 bases and J dropped 3; count of bases not matched to a gene: 2. The DNA for the CDR3 is TGTGCCAGCAGCTTGGGGCTAGCGGGGGAAGAGACCCAGTACTTC. Protein product: CASSLGLAGEETQYF.

The rearrangement joins TRBV23-1 to TRBJ1-5; D perhaps matches TRBD1 (5 bases). TRBV23-1 is an ORF; its function is uncertain. Trimming removed 8 bases at V and 2 bases at J, with 16 bases between. The CDR3 contains 15 residues. The CDR3 nucleotides read TGCGCCAGCCCCCGTGGCCAGGGCGGCAATCAGCCCCAGCATTTT. Translating gives CASPRGQGGNQPQHF.

The chain couples TRBV30 to TRBJ2-7; no firm D call. CDR1 and CDR2 from the germline V gene are GTSNPN and SVGIG (reference sequence). V lost 2 bases to trimming and J lost 4 bases, with 9 bases between them. The CDR3 is 12 amino acids. The DNA for the CDR3 is TGTGCCTGGAGTCGGAACTATTACGAGCAGTACTTC. Amino acids: CAWSRNYYEQYF.

CDR3 in DNA: TGTGCCAGCAGCTCAGCCGGACAGGGGAGAACGAATACGCAGTATTTT. Amino acid sequence: CASSSAGQGRTNTQYF. J is TRBJ2-3 and V is TRBV13, with 9 bases identical to TRBD1. The V and J ends lost 4 bases and 7 bases, in that order; junction bases with no gene match: 12. CDR1 is PRHDT, CDR2 FYEKMQ, per germline (reference sequence). The CDR3 runs 16 residues.

This chain connects TRBV2 to TRBJ1-6; tentative D call: TRBD1 (5 bases). CDR3 length: 14 residues. V lost 7 bases, J lost 6 bases, and 13 bases lay in between. Germline CDR1 is SNHLY and CDR2 is FYNNEI. The CDR3 DNA follows: TGTGCCAGCATCAGGGAGGGCAGTAATTCACCCCTCCACTTT. It yields the protein CASIREGSNSPLHF. Looking up the rest from reference TRBV2 and TRBJ1-6 gives the full variable domain: EPEVTQTPSHQVTQMGQEVILRCVPISNHLYFYWYRQILGQKVEFLVSFYNNEISEKSEIFDDQFSVERPDGSNFTLKIRSTKLEDSAMYFCASIREGSNSPLHFGNGTRLTVT.

This sequence joins TRBV7-3 and TRBJ2-5, with TRBD1 as a possible D gene (5 bases). Per the germline V gene, CDR1 is SGHTA and CDR2 is FQGTGA. Trimming left V 4 bases short and J 4 bases short, with 16 bases between. This CDR3 has 15 residues. CDR3 sequence: CASSSQGSPVETQYF. DNA for the CDR3: TGTGCCAGCAGCTCCCAGGGTTCCCCAGTAGAGACCCAGTACTTC.

This chain uses TRBV18 with TRBJ1-3, with TRBD1 matching 9 bases. Per germline, CDR1 KGHSH and CDR2 LQKENI. The CDR3 runs 15 residues. V gave up 5 bases and J gave up 0 bases; unmatched junction bases: 2. The CDR3 DNA follows: TGTGCCAGCTCAAGACAGGGGGGCTCTGGAAACACCATATATTTT. Its translation is CASSRQGGSGNTIYF.

V gene TRBV2 combines with J gene TRBJ1-2, with a possible D match to TRBD1 (5 bases). Per the germline V gene, CDR1 is SNHLY and CDR2 is FYNNEI. V dropped 5 bases and J dropped 3 bases, with 13 bases sitting between them. This CDR3 has 14 amino acids. The CDR3 coding sequence is TGTGCCAGCAGTCAGACGTGGGGGGACTATGGCTACACCTTC. Encoded protein: CASSQTWGDYGYTF. Combining the CDR3 with reference TRBV2 and TRBJ1-2 gives the whole variable domain EPEVTQTPSHQVTQMGQEVILRCVPISNHLYFYWYRQILGQKVEFLVSFYNNEISEKSEIFDDQFSVERPDGSNFTLKIRSTKLEDSAMYFCASSQTWGDYGYTFGSGTRLTVV.

This chain connects TRBV13 to TRBJ1-2; 8 bases are a match to TRBD1. The CDR3 contains 14 residues. Germline CDR1 is PRHDT and CDR2 is FYEKMQ (reference sequence). V shed 5 bases, J shed 4 bases, and the junction held 6 bases outside the gene matches. DNA for the CDR3: TGTGCCAGCAGCCCGGACAGGGCTCTCTATGGCTACACCTTC. The encoded protein is CASSPDRALYGYTF. Filled out from reference TRBV13 and TRBJ1-2, the complete variable domain reads AAGVIQSPRHLIKEKRETATLKCYPIPRHDTVYWYQQGPGQDPQFLISFYEKMQSDKGSIPDRFSAQQFSDYHSELNMSSLELGDSALYFCASSPDRALYGYTFGSGTRLTVV.

In the case of this clone: One junction end disagrees with the germline gene, perhaps due to a read error. J is TRBJ2-3 and V is TRBV7-7, with 10 bases aligning to TRBD2. CDR3 size: 21 residues. Germline CDR1 is SSHAT and CDR2 is FNYEAQ (reference sequence). In nucleotides, the CDR3 is TGTGCTAGCAGCTTAGAACCCCGCGGACTTGGCCTAGCGGGGGGCACAGATACGCAGTATTTT. Translating it yields CASSLEPRGLGLAGGTDTQYF. Filled out from reference TRBV7-7 and TRBJ2-3, the complete variable domain reads GAGVSQSPRYKVTKRGQDVTLRCDPISSHATLYWYQQALGQGPEFLTYFNYEAQPDKSGLPSDRFSAERPEGSISTLTIQRTEQRDSAMYRCASSLEPRGLGLAGGTDTQYFGPGTRLTVL.

The chain carries TRBV5-1 and TRBJ2-2, with 8 bases aligning to TRBD1. With 0 bases clipped from V and 6 bases from J, the junction kept 4 bases outside the gene matches. In germline, CDR1 is SGHRS, CDR2 YFSETQ. CDR3 length equals 15 residues. This CDR3 is CASSLGTGYAGELFF. Here the CDR3 DNA reads TGCGCCAGCAGCTTGGGGACAGGGTACGCCGGGGAGCTGTTTTTT.